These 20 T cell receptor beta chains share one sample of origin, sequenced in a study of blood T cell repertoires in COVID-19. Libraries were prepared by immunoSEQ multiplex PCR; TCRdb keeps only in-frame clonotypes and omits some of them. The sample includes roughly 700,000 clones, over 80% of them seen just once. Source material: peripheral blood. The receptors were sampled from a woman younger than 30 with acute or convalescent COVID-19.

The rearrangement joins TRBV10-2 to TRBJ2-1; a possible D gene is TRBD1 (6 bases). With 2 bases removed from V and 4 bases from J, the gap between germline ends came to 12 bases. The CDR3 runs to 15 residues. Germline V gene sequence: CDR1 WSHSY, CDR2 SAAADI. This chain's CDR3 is CASSESRDTYNEQFF. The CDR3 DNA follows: TGCGCCAGCAGTGAGAGCCGGGACACTTACAATGAGCAGTTCTTC.

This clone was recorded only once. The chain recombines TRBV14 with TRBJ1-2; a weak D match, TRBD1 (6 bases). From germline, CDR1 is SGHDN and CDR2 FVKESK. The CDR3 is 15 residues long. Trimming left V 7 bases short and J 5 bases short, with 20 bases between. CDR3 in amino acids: CASNIGGGSIYGYTF. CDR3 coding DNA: TGTGCCAGCAACATAGGGGGGGGATCTATATATGGCTACACCTTC. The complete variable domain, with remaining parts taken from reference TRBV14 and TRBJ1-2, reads EAGVTQFPSHSVIEKGQTVTLRCDPISGHDNLYWYRRVMGKEIKFLLHFVKESKQDESGMPNNRFLAERTGGTYSTLKVQPAELEDSGVYFCASNIGGGSIYGYTFGSGTRLTVV.

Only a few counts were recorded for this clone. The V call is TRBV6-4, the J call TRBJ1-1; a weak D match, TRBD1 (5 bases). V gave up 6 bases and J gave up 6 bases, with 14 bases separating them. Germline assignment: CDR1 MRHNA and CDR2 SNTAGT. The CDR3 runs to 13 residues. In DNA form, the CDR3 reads TGTGCCAGCAGCAAGGGGCTAGAGGCTGAAGCTTTCTTT. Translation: CASSKGLEAEAFF.

The CDR3 nucleotides are TGTGCCAGCAGTTACACTCTAGCGGGGGGTGTAGATACGCAGTATTTT. As protein: CASSYTLAGGVDTQYF. The V gene is TRBV6-5, the J gene TRBJ2-3; 11 bases match TRBD2. CDR3 length equals 16 residues. The germline V gene has CDR1 MNHEY and CDR2 SVGAGI. The J segment lost 5 bases and the V segment lost 2 bases, leaving 6 bases of the junction unmatched.

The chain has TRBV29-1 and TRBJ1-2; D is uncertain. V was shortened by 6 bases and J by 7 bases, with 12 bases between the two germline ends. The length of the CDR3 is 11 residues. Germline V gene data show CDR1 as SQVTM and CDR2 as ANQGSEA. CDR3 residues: CSVPGETGYTF. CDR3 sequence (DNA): TGCAGCGTCCCCGGGGAAACTGGCTACACCTTC.

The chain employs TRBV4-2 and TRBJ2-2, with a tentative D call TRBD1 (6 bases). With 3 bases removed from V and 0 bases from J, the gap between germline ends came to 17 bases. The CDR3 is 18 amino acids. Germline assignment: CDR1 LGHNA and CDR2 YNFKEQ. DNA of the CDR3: TGTGCCAGCAGCCATCGTCAGAGGGGGTTCGCGAACACCGGGGAGCTGTTTTTT. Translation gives CASSHRQRGFANTGELFF.

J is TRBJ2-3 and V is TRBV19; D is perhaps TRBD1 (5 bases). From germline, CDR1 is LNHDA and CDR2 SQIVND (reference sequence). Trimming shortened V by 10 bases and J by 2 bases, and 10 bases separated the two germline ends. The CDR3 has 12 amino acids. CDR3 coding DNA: TGTGCCATCACGGACAACACAGATACGCAGTATTTT. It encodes CAITDNTDTQYF.

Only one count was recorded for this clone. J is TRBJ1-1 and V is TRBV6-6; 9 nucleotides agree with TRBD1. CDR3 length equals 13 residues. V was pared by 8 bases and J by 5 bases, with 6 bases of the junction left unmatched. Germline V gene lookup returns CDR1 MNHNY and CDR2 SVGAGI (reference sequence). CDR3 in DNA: TGTGCCAGCGTGAACAGGGGGCGAACTGAAGCTTTCTTT. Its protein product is CASVNRGRTEAFF.

CDR3 sequence (DNA): TGTGCCAGCCGCCGTGGGCTAGCGGGGGGCACCCCAAAGACGGATACGCAGTATTTT. The encoded protein is CASRRGLAGGTPKTDTQYF. The chain joins TRBV27 to TRBJ2-3; 11 nucleotides line up with TRBD2. This CDR3 is built from 19 residues. Trimming removed 8 bases from V and 6 bases from J; junction bases left unmatched: 22. Germline V lookup: CDR1 MNHEY, CDR2 SMNVEV (reference sequence).

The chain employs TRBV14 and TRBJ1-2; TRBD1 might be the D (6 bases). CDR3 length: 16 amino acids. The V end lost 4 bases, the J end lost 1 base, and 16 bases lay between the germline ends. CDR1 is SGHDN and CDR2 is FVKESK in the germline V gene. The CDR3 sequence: CASSPGDRTDNYGYTF. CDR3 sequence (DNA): TGTGCCAGCAGCCCCGGTGACAGGACTGATAACTATGGCTACACCTTC.

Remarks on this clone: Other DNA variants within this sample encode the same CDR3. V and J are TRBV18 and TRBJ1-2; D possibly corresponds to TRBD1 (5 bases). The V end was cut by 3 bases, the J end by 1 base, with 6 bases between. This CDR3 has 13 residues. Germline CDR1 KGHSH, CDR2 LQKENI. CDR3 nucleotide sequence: TGTGCCAGCTCACCTGGACATAACTATGGCTACACCTTC. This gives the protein CASSPGHNYGYTF. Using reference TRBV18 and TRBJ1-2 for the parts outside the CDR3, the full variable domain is NAGVMQNPRHLVRRRGQEARLRCSPMKGHSHVYWYRQLPEEGLKFMVYLQKENIIDESGMPKERFSAEFPKEGPSILRIQQVVRGDSAAYFCASSPGHNYGYTFGSGTRLTVV.

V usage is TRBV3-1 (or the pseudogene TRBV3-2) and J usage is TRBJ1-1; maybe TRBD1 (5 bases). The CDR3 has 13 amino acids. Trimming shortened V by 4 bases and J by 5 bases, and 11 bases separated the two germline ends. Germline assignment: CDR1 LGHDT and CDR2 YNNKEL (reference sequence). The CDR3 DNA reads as TGTGCCAGCAGCCGGGGCGGGGGGACTGAAGCTTTCTTT. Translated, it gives CASSRGGGTEAFF.

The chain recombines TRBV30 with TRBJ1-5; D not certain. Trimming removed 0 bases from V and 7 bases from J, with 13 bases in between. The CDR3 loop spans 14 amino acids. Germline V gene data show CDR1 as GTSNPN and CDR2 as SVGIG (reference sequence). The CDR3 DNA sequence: TGTGCCTGGAGTGTACGTGGAGGGCGGCAGCCCCAGCATTTT. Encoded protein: CAWSVRGGRQPQHF. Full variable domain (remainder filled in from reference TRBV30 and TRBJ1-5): SQTIHQWPATLVQPVGSPLSLECTVEGTSNPNLYWYRQAAGRGLQLLFYSVGIGQISSEVPQNLSASRPQDRQFILSSKKLLLSDSGFYLCAWSVRGGRQPQHFGDGTRLSIL.

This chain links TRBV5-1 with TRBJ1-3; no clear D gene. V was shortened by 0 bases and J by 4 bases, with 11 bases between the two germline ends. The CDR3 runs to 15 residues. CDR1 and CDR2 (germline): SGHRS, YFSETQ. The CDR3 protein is CASSLDVGRGNTIYF. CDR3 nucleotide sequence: TGCGCCAGCAGCTTGGACGTTGGCAGGGGAAACACCATATATTTT.

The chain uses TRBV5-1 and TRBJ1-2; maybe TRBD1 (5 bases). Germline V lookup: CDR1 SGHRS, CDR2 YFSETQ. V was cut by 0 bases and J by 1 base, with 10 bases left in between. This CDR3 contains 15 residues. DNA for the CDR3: TGCGCCAGCAGCTTGGATCAGGGCCTTAACTATGGCTACACCTTC. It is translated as CASSLDQGLNYGYTF.

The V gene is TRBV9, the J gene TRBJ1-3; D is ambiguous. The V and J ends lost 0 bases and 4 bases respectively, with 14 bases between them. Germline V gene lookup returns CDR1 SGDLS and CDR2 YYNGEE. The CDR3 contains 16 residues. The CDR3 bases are TGTGCCAGCAGCGTAGAGGAGGCCCGCTCCGGAAACACCATATATTTT. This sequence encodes CASSVEEARSGNTIYF. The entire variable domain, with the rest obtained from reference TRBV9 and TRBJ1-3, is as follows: DSGVTQTPKHLITATGQRVTLRCSPRSGDLSVYWYQQSLDQGLQFLIQYYNGEERAKGNILERFSAQQFPDLHSELNLSSLELGDSALYFCASSVEEARSGNTIYFGEGSWLTVV.

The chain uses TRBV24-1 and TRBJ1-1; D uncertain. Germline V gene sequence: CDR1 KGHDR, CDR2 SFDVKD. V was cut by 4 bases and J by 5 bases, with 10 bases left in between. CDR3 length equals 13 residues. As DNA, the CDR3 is TGTGCCACCAGTGAAGCCCCGGGGACTGAAGCTTTCTTT. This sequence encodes CATSEAPGTEAFF.

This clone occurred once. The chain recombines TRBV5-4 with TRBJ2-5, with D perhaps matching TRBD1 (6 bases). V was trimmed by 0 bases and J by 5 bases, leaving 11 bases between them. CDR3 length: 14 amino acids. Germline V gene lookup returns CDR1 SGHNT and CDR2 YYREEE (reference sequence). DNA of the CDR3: TGTGCCAGCAGCTTGGGGGCAGGGGTGGAGACCCAGTACTTC. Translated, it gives CASSLGAGVETQYF. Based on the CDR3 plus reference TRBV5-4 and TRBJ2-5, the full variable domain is ETGVTQSPTHLIKTRGQQVTLRCSSQSGHNTVSWYQQALGQGPQFIFQYYREEENGRGNFPPRFSGLQFPNYSSELNVNALELDDSALYLCASSLGAGVETQYFGPGTRLLVL.

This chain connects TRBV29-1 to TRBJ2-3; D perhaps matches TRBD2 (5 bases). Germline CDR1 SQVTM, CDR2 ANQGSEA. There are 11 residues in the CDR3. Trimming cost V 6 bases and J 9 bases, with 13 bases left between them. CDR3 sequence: CSVLDSTTQYF. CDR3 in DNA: TGCAGCGTCCTGGACTCCACCACGCAGTATTTT.

In DNA form, the CDR3 reads TGCGCCAGCAGCCAATTAGCGGGGGGAGCCTACGAGCAGTACTTC. This gives the protein CASSQLAGGAYEQYF. This rearrangement joins TRBV4-1 to TRBJ2-7; 10 positions match TRBD2. CDR1 MGHRA and CDR2 YSYEKL come from the germline V gene. The V and J ends lost 2 bases and 2 bases, in that order; junction bases with no gene match: 3. This CDR3 is built from 15 residues.